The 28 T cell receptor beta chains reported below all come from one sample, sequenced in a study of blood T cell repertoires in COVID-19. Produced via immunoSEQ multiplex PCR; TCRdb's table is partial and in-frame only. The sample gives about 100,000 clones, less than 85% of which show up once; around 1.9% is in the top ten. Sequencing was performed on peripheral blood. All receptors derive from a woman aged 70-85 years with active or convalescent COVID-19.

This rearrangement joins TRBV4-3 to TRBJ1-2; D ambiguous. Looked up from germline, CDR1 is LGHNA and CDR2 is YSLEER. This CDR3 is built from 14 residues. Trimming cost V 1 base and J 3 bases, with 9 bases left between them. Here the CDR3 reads CASSQAGSYYGYTF. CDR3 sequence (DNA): TGCGCCAGCAGCCAAGCGGGATCCTACTATGGCTACACCTTC.

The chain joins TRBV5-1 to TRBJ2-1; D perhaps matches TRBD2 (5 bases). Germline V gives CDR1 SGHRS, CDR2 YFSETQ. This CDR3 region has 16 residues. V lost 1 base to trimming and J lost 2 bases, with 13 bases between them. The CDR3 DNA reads TGCGCCAGCAGCTTGTCAGACTACTCACCCTACAATGAGCAGTTCTTC. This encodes CASSLSDYSPYNEQFF.

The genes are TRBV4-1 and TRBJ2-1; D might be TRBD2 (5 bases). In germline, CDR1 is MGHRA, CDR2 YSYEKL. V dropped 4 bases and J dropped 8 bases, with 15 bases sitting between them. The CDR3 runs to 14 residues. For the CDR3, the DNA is TGCGCCAGCAGCCTACTAGGGCTAGCAGATGAGCAGTTCTTC. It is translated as CASSLLGLADEQFF.

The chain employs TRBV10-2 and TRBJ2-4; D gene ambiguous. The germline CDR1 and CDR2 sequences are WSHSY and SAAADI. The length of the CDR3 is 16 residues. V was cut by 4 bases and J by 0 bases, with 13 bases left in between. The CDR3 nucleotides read TGCGCCAGCAGTGTGGAGCCGATATTAGCCAAAAACATTCAGTACTTC. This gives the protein CASSVEPILAKNIQYF.

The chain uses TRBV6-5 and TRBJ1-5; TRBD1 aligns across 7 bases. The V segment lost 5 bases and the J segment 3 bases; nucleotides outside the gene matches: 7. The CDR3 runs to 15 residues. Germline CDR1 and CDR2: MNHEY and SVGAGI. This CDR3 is CASSPGQRFNQPQHF. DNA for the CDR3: TGTGCCAGCAGTCCGGGACAGAGGTTCAATCAGCCCCAGCATTTT.

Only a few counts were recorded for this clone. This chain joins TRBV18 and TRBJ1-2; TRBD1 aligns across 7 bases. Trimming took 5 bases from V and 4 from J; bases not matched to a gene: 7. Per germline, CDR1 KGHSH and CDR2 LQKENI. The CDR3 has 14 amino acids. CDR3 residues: CASSTPTGLYGYTF. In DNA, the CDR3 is TGTGCCAGCTCAACCCCGACAGGGCTCTATGGCTACACCTTC. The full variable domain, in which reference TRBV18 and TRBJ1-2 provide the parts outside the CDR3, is NAGVMQNPRHLVRRRGQEARLRCSPMKGHSHVYWYRQLPEEGLKFMVYLQKENIIDESGMPKERFSAEFPKEGPSILRIQQVVRGDSAAYFCASSTPTGLYGYTFGSGTRLTVV.

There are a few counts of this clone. CDR3 nucleotide sequence: TGTGCCAGCATTAGAAGCGGGACAGGGGACGCTTTCTTT. As protein: CASIRSGTGDAFF. This sequence joins TRBV6-5 and TRBJ1-1, with 10 bases fitting TRBD1. The CDR3 has 13 residues. From germline, CDR1 is MNHEY and CDR2 SVGAGI. V lost 7 bases and J lost 11; bases outside the gene matches: 10.

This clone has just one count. DNA for the CDR3: TGCGCCAGCAGTGATACAGGGGGAGAGGAGCAGCCCCAGCATTTT. It codes for CASSDTGGEEQPQHF. The chain joins TRBV23-1 to TRBJ1-5; 8 nucleotides agree with TRBD1. TRBV23-1 is classed as an ORF, of uncertain function. The CDR3 runs to 15 residues. V lost 5 bases, J lost 7 bases, and 10 bases stayed unmatched.

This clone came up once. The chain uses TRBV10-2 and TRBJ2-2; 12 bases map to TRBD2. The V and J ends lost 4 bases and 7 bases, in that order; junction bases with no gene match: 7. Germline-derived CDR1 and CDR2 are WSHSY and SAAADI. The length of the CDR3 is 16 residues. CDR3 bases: TGCGCCAGCAGTGGGTTGCTAGCGGGAGGGGTCGGGGAGCTGTTTTTT. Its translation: CASSGLLAGGVGELFF.

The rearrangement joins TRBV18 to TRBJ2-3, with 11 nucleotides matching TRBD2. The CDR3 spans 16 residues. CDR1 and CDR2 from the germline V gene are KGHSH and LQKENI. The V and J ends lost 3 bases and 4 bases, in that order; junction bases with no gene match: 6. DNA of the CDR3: TGTGCCAGCTCACCCTCTCTAGCGGGAGGTCCAGATACGCAGTATTTT. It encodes CASSPSLAGGPDTQYF. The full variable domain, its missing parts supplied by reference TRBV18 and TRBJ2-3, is NAGVMQNPRHLVRRRGQEARLRCSPMKGHSHVYWYRQLPEEGLKFMVYLQKENIIDESGMPKERFSAEFPKEGPSILRIQQVVRGDSAAYFCASSPSLAGGPDTQYFGPGTRLTVL.

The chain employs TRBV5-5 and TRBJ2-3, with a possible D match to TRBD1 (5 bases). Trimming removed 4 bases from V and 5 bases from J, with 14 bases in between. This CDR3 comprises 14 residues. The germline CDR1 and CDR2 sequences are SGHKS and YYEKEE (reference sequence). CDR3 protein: CASSRVGVGDTQYF. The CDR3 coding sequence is TGTGCCAGCAGCCGGGTAGGGGTTGGAGATACGCAGTATTTT.

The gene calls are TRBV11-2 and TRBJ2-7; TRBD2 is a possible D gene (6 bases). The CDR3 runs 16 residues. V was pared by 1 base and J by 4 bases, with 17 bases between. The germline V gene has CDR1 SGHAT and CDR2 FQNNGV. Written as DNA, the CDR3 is TGTGCCAGCAGCTTAGTTGATTGGGCTAGCGCTTACGAGCAGTACTTC. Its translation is CASSLVDWASAYEQYF. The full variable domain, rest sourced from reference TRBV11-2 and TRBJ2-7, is EAGVAQSPRYKIIEKRQSVAFWCNPISGHATLYWYQQILGQGPKLLIQFQNNGVVDDSQLPKDRFSAERLKGVDSTLKIQPAKLEDSAVYLCASSLVDWASAYEQYFGPGTRLTVT.

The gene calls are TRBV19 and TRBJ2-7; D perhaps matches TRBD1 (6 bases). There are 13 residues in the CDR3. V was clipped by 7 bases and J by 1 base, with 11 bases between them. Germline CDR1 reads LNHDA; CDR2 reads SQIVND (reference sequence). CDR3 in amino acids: CASTAGQSYEQYF. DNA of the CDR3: TGTGCCAGTACCGCCGGACAGTCCTACGAGCAGTACTTC.

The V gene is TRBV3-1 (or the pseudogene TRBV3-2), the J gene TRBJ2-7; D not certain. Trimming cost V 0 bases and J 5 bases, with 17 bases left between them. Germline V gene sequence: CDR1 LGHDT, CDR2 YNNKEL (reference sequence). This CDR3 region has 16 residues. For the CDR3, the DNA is TGTGCCAGCAGCCAAGATCGAGGCGGCATCCCCCACGAGCAGTACTTC. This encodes CASSQDRGGIPHEQYF.

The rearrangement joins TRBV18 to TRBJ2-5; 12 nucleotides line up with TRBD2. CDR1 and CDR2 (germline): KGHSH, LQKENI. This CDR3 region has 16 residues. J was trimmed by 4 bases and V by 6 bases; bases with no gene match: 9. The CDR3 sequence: CASSLLAGGRGETQYF. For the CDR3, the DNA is TGTGCCAGCTCCCTACTAGCGGGGGGCCGCGGAGAGACCCAGTACTTC. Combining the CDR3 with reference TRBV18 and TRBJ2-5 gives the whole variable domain NAGVMQNPRHLVRRRGQEARLRCSPMKGHSHVYWYRQLPEEGLKFMVYLQKENIIDESGMPKERFSAEFPKEGPSILRIQQVVRGDSAAYFCASSLLAGGRGETQYFGPGTRLLVL.

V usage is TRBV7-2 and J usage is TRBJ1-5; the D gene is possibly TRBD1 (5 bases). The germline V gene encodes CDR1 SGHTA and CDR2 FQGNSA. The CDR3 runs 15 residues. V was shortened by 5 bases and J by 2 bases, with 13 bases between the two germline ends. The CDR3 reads CASSPGGVGNQPQHF. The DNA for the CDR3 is TGTGCCAGCAGCCCGGGGGGAGTGGGCAATCAGCCCCAGCATTTT.

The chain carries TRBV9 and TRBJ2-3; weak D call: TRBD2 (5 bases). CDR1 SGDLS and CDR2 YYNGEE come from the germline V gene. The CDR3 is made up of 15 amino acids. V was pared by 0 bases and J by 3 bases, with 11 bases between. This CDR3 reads CASSVDPRGTDTQYF. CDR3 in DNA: TGTGCCAGCAGCGTAGATCCCAGAGGGACAGATACGCAGTATTTT.

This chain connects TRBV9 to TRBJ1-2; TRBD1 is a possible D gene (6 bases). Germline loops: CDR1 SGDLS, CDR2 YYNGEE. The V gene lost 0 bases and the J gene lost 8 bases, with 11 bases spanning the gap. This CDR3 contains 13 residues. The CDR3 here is CASSVGGTSGYTF. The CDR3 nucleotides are TGTGCCAGCAGCGTAGGAGGGACATCCGGCTACACCTTC.

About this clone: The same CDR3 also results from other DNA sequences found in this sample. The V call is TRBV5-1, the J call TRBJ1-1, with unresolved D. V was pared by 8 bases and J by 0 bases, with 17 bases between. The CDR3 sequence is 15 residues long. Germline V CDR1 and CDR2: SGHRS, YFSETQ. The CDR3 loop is CASSDKQSMNTEAFF. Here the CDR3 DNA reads TGCGCCAGTAGCGATAAACAGTCCATGAACACTGAAGCTTTCTTT.

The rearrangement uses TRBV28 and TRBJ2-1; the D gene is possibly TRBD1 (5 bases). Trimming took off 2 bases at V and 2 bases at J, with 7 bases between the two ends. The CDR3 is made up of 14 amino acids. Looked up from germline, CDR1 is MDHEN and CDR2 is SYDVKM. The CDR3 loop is CASSLQGTYNEQFF. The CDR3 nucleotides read TGTGCCAGCAGTTTACAGGGAACCTACAATGAGCAGTTCTTC.

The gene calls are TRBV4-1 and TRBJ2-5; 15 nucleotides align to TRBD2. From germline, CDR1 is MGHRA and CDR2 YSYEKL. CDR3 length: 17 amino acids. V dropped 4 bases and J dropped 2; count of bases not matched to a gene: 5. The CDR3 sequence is CASSLRTSGRVQETQYF. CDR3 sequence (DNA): TGCGCCAGCAGCCTTCGGACTAGCGGGAGGGTACAAGAGACCCAGTACTTC.

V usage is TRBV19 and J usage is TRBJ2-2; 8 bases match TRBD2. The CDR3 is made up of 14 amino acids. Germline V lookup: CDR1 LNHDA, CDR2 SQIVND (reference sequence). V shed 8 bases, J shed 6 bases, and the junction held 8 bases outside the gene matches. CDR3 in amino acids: CASRGGRIPGELFF. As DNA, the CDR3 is TGTGCCAGTCGGGGGGGGCGAATTCCCGGGGAGCTGTTTTTT.

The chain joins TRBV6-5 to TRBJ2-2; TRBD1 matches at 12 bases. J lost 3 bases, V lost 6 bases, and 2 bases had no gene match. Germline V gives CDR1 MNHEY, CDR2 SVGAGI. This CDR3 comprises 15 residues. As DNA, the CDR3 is TGTGCCAGCAGGGGACAGGGGGCCCACACCGGGGAGCTGTTTTTT. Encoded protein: CASRGQGAHTGELFF.

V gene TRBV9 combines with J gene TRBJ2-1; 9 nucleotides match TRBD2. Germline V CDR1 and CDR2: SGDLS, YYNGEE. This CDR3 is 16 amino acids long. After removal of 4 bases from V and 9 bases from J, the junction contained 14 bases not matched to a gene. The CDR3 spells CASSPGAAGGRVEQFF. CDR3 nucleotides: TGTGCCAGCAGCCCAGGGGCTGCGGGAGGGCGGGTTGAGCAGTTCTTC. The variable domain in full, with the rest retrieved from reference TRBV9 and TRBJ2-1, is DSGVTQTPKHLITATGQRVTLRCSPRSGDLSVYWYQQSLDQGLQFLIQYYNGEERAKGNILERFSAQQFPDLHSELNLSSLELGDSALYFCASSPGAAGGRVEQFFGPGTRLTVL.

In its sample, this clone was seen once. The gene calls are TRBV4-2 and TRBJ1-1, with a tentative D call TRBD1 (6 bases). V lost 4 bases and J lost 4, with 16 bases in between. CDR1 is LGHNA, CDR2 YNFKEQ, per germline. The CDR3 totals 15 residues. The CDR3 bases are TGTGCCAGCAGCCCTCTTCGGGGGGCAATCACTGAAGCTTTCTTT. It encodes CASSPLRGAITEAFF.

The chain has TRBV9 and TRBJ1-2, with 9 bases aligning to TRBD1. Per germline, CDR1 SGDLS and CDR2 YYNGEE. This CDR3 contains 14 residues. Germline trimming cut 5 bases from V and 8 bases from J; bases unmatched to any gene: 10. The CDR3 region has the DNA TGTGCCAGCAGAAAAACCGGGACAGGGATCGGCTACACCTTC. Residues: CASRKTGTGIGYTF.

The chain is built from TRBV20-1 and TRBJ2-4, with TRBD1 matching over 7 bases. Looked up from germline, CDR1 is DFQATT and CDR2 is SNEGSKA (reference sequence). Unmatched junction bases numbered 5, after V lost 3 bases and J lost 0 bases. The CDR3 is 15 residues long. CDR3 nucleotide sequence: TGCAGTGCTAGTAGGGACAGCCTAGCCAAAAACATTCAGTACTTC. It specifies CSASRDSLAKNIQYF.

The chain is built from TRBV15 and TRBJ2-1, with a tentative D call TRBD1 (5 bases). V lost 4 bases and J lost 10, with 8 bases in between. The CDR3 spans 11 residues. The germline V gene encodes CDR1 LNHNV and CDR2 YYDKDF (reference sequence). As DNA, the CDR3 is TGTGCCACCAGCACAGGGTGGGAGCAGTTCTTC. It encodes CATSTGWEQFF.